The clone carrying this T cell receptor beta chain has only a few counts. Its antigen remains unknown. This sample was included in a study of PD-L1 blockade in urothelial cancer. Background on the study: Intravenous atezolizumab, 1,200 mg every 3 weeks, was begun by patients in the mid-2010s. General observations from the study: Having blood TCR clonality under the median before treatment predicted better survival.

Produced via immunoSEQ multiplex PCR; TCRdb's table is partial and in-frame only. There are 83,000 or so clones in the sample; approximately 87% occur only once, and approximately 8% lies in the top ten. Regarding time point: peripheral blood 6 weeks after treatment start. Patients yielded 1 to 8 samples each, pretreatment and on-treatment. Sample: PBMCs, taken around atezolizumab (anti-PD-L1) treatment. The receptor comes from a man between 70 and 80 years old with urothelial cancer.

CDR3 loop: CASSLRGWDEQFF. In DNA, the CDR3 is TGTGCCAGCAGCTTAAGAGGATGGGATGAGCAGTTCTTC. The chain combines TRBV7-8 with TRBJ2-1; D is unresolved. CDR3 length: 13 residues. V lost 2 bases, J lost 8 bases, and 10 bases lay in between. Germline loops: CDR1 SGHVS, CDR2 FQNEAQ.